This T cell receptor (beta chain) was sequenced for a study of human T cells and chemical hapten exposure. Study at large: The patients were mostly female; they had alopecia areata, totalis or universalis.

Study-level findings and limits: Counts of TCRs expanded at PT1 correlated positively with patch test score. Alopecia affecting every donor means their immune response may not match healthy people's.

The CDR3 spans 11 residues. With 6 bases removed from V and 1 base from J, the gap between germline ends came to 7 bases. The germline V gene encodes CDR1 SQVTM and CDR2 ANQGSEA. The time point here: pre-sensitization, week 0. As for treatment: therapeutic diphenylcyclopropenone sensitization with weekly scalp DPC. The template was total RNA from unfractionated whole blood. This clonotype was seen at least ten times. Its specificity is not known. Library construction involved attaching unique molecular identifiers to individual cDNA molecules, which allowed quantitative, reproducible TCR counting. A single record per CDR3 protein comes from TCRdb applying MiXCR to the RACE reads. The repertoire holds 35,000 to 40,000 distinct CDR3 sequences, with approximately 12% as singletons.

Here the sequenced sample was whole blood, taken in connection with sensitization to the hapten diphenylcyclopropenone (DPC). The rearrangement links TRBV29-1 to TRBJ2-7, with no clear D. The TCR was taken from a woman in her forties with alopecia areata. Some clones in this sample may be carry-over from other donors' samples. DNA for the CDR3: TGCAGCGTAGGACGGTCCTACGAGCAGTACTTC. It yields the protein CSVGRSYEQYF.